The present TCR beta chain was sequenced within a study of lymphopenia after photon versus proton radiotherapy. TCRdb keeps only in-frame clones here, not all; method: immunoSEQ multiplex PCR. Of tens of thousands of clones in the sample, approximately 81% were seen once. The CDR3 loop spans 15 amino acids. V lost 3 bases and J lost 6; bases outside the gene matches: 5. Germline values: CDR1 LNHDA, CDR2 SQIVND (reference sequence). Here the sequenced sample was peripheral blood, taken from a patient treated with photon-based radiotherapy. The V gene is TRBV19, the J gene TRBJ2-3, with 11 bases aligning to TRBD1. The receptor was derived from a man between 60 and 70 years old with pancreatic cancer. CDR3 amino acids: CASSIWTGGEDTQYF. The CDR3 DNA sequence: TGTGCCAGTAGTATCTGGACAGGGGGCGAGGATACGCAGTATTTT. The whole variable domain, filled in from reference TRBV19 and TRBJ2-3, reads DGGITQSPKYLFRKEGQNVTLSCEQNLNHDAMYWYRQDPGQGLRLIYYSQIVNDFQKGDIAEGYSVSREKKESFPLTVTSAQKNPTAFYLCASSIWTGGEDTQYFGPGTRLTVL.